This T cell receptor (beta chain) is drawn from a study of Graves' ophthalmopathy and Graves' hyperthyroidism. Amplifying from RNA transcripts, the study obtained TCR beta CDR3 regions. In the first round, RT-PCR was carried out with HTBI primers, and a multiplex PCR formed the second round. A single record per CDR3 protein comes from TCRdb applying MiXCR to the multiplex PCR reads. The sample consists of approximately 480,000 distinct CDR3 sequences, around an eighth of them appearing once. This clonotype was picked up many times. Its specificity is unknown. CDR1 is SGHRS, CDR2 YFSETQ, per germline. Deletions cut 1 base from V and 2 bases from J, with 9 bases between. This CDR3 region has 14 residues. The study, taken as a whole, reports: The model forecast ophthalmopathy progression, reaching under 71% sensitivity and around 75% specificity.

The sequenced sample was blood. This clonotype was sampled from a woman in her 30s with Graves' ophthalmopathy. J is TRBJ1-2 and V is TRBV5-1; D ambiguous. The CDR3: CASSLLWNNYGYTF. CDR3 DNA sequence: TGCGCCAGCAGCTTGCTGTGGAACAACTATGGCTACACCTTC.